The T cell receptor beta chain under discussion was sequenced for a study of cytotoxic CD8 clonotypes in ibrutinib-treated CLL. About the research overall: There were 11 relapsed/refractory patients and more than 14 treatment-naive patients, and around 18 were IGHV unmutated. Samples averaged approximately 260,000 productive templates and 90,000 to 100,000 productive rearrangements.

The protocol was immunoSEQ multiplex PCR, while the TCRdb copy is restricted to in-frame clones and leaves out a portion. Among 25,000 to 35,000 clones listed, 62% were seen once. Broader study findings: The study found baseline clonality above age-matched healthy donors, tracking circulating CD8+ T-cell counts. Clonality was elevated at ibrutinib response and had returned toward baseline at progression.

Worth noting for this clone: The antigen is not known.

This clonotype originated in a human donor with chronic lymphocytic leukemia. The source was PBMCs, collected before ibrutinib treatment.

The CDR3 is CASTTQGGGQGPDTQYF. The CDR3 DNA reads as TGTGCCAGCACCACCCAGGGGGGCGGACAGGGTCCAGATACGCAGTATTTT. The V call is TRBV21-1, the J call TRBJ2-3; the table names TRBD1, a call not compared with the DNA. TRBV21-1 is a recognized pseudogene. The CDR3 is made up of 17 amino acids.